Listed below are T cell receptor beta chains from one sample, sequenced in a study of long-term antiretroviral therapy in people with HIV. TCRdb's table, derived via immunoSEQ multiplex PCR, lists solely in-frame clones and lacks some. The sample yields tens of thousands of clones, roughly 96% seen once. Sequencing was performed on unsorted PBMCs, taken 3.7 years after starting antiretroviral therapy. These receptors all stem from a woman aged 45-59 years with HIV. Both conserved end residues are part of each CDR3. The D gene is left open where the match is weak. Clone size is given for some rows only: seen once, a few or many times, or a class if the clone is expanded.

J | V | size | D | CDR3 | DNA
TRBJ1-4 | TRBV5-6 | NA | NA | CASSFRTELFF | TGTGCCAGCAGCTTTAGGACGGAACTGTTTTTT
TRBJ2-3 | TRBV7-6 | NA | TRBD2 | CASSLRLAGGTDTQYF | TGTGCCAGCAGCCTCCGACTAGCGGGGGGCACAGATACGCAGTATTTT
TRBJ1-2 | TRBV7-9 | NA | TRBD1 | CASSSTWDSPIYGYTF | TGTGCCAGCAGCTCAACTTGGGACAGTCCCATCTATGGCTACACCTTC
TRBJ1-1 | TRBV20-1 | NA | NA | CSAARAEAFF | TGCAGTGCCGCACGGGCTGAAGCTTTCTTT
TRBJ1-1 | TRBV19 | NA | NA | CASSIQGVNTEAFF | TGTGCCAGTAGTATTCAGGGCGTGAACACTGAAGCTTTCTTT
TRBJ1-1 | TRBV5-6 | NA | NA | CASSQTNTEAFF | TGTGCCAGCAGCCAAACAAACACTGAAGCTTTCTTT
TRBJ1-1 | TRBV6-6 | NA | NA | CASSYLSREGAEAFF | TGTGCCAGCAGTTACTTGAGCCGAGAAGGTGCTGAAGCTTTCTTT
TRBJ1-1 | TRBV30 | NA | TRBD1 | CAWSGQGALNTEAFF | TGTGCCTGGAGTGGACAGGGGGCCTTGAACACTGAAGCTTTCTTT
TRBJ1-1 | TRBV9 | NA | TRBD1 | CASSLLGQGNTEAFF | TGTGCCAGCAGCCTCCTGGGACAGGGGAACACTGAAGCTTTCTTT
TRBJ2-3 | TRBV9 | NA | TRBD2 | CASSVDRRLAGGPFGTDTQYF | TGTGCCAGCAGCGTAGACAGGCGACTAGCGGGGGGGCCATTCGGCACAGATACGCAGTATTTT
TRBJ2-5 | TRBV5-6 | NA | NA | CASSPGRGQETQYF | TGTGCCAGCAGCCCGGGTCGGGGCCAAGAGACCCAGTACTTC
TRBJ2-3 | TRBV29-1 | NA | NA | CSVEATGTDTQYF | TGCAGCGTTGAGGCGACAGGCACAGATACGCAGTATTTT
TRBJ1-1 | TRBV6-5 | NA | TRBD1 | CASTFPGQGSFF | TGTGCCAGCACCTTCCCGGGACAGGGTTCTTTCTTT
TRBJ1-2 | TRBV2 | NA | NA | CASRQGNYGYTF | TGTGCCAGCAGACAGGGTAACTATGGCTACACCTTC
TRBJ2-6 | TRBV6-5 | NA | NA | CASSSGRPSGANVLTF | TGTGCCAGCAGTTCGGGACGGCCCTCTGGGGCCAACGTCCTGACTTTC
TRBJ2-3 | TRBV19 | NA | NA | CASSFAATDTQYF | TGTGCCAGTAGTTTCGCTGCCACAGATACGCAGTATTTT
TRBJ1-4 | TRBV27 | NA | NA | CASSKIQGGANEKLFF | TGTGCCAGCAGTAAAATACAGGGTGGGGCTAATGAAAAACTGTTTTTT
TRBJ2-7 | TRBV7-3 | NA | NA | CASSSAGDWDDEQYF | TGTGCCAGCAGCTCCGCTGGGGACTGGGACGACGAGCAGTACTTC
TRBJ2-7 | TRBV5-6 | NA | TRBD1 | CASRGTGTHEQYF | TGTGCCAGCAGGGGGACAGGGACCCACGAGCAGTACTTC
TRBJ2-7 | TRBV9 | NA | TRBD2 | CASSPFPSGPYEQYF | TGTGCCAGCAGCCCCTTTCCTAGCGGACCATACGAGCAGTACTTC
TRBJ2-5 | TRBV7-9 | once | NA | CASSLYRGIPQETQYF | TGTGCCAGCAGCTTATATCGGGGGATCCCCCAAGAGACCCAGTACTTC
TRBJ2-7 | TRBV4-1 | once | NA | CASSQVDHYEQYF | TGCGCCAGCAGCCAAGTGGACCACTACGAGCAGTACTTC
TRBJ2-3 | TRBV5-6 | NA | NA | CASSLGSDTQYF | TGTGCCAGCAGCTTAGGATCAGATACGCAGTATTTT
TRBJ2-5 | TRBV5-1 | NA | NA | CASSPGSFETQYF | TGCGCCAGCAGCCCGGGTAGCTTCGAGACCCAGTACTTC
TRBJ2-5 | TRBV12-5 | NA | NA | CASGQGVRETQYF | TGTGCTAGTGGCCAGGGCGTGAGGGAGACCCAGTACTTC
TRBJ1-2 | TRBV2 | NA | TRBD1 | CASSELGQYGYTF | TGTGCCAGCAGTGAATTGGGACAGTATGGCTACACCTTC
TRBJ2-3 | TRBV7-6 | NA | TRBD2 | CASSRGLAGGASTDTQYF | TGTGCCAGCAGCCGCGGACTAGCGGGGGGTGCTAGCACAGATACACAGTATTTT
TRBJ1-4 | TRBV27 | NA | NA | CASRNPGSPYEKLFF | TGTGCCAGCAGAAATCCAGGGAGTCCTTATGAAAAACTGTTTTTT
TRBJ1-2 | TRBV9 | NA | NA | CASSVGQGPPLDYGYTF | TGTGCCAGCAGCGTAGGGCAGGGGCCGCCCTTGGACTATGGCTACACCTTC
TRBJ1-1 | TRBV1 | NA | NA | CTSSQAGQGMNTEAFF | TGCACCAGCAGCCAGGCCGGACAGGGGATGAACACTGAAGCTTTCTTT
TRBJ2-7 | TRBV7-7 | NA | TRBD1 | CASSPDRGGYEQYF | TGTGCTAGCAGCCCTGACAGGGGGGGATACGAGCAGTACTTC
TRBJ2-1 | TRBV29-1 | NA | TRBD2 | CSVEWTSGGTYNEQFF | TGCAGCGTTGAATGGACTAGCGGGGGGACCTACAATGAGCAGTTCTTC
TRBJ2-2 | TRBV9 | NA | TRBD1 | CASRTGNGELFF | TGTGCCAGCAGGACAGGGAACGGGGAGCTGTTTTTT
TRBJ1-6 | TRBV5-1 | few | TRBD1 | CASSLYGTDNSPLHF | TGCGCCAGCAGCTTGTACGGGACAGATAATTCACCCCTCCACTTT
TRBJ1-1 | TRBV10-3 | NA | TRBD1 | CAITRAQGAYMDTEAFF | TGTGCCATCACCAGAGCACAGGGGGCTTATATGGACACTGAAGCTTTCTTT
TRBJ2-2 | TRBV2 | NA | TRBD2 | CASSVLGTSGNGELFF | TGTGCCAGCAGTGTACTAGGGACTAGCGGAAACGGGGAGCTGTTTTTT
TRBJ2-5 | TRBV2 | NA | NA | CASSRGSWETQYF | TGTGCCAGCAGTCGGGGTTCGTGGGAGACCCAGTACTTC
TRBJ1-6 | TRBV5-6 | NA | NA | CASSQLGGLLGLLHF | TGTGCCAGCAGCCAACTAGGAGGGTTGCTGGGGCTCCTCCACTTT
TRBJ1-1 | TRBV4-1 | NA | NA | CASSQGWGGANTEAFF | TGCGCCAGCAGCCAAGGTTGGGGGGGCGCGAACACTGAAGCTTTCTTT
TRBJ1-2 | TRBV30 | NA | TRBD1 | CAWSLQGAGGYTF | TGTGCCTGGAGTCTACAGGGGGCGGGGGGCTACACCTTC
TRBJ1-4 | TRBV6-1 | NA | NA | CASSDSGQLNEKLFF | TGTGCCAGCAGTGACTCTGGGCAGCTTAATGAAAAACTGTTTTTT
TRBJ2-5 | TRBV28 | NA | NA | CASSPGTTDQETQYF | TGTGCCAGCAGCCCGGGTACGACGGACCAAGAGACCCAGTACTTC
TRBJ2-7 | TRBV7-9 | NA | NA | CASSLDGGKHEQYF | TGTGCCAGCAGCTTAGATGGGGGGAAACACGAGCAGTACTTC
TRBJ1-1 | TRBV19 | once | NA | CASSPPGQLMNTEAFF | TGTGCCAGTAGTCCCCCCGGACAGCTCATGAACACTGAAGCTTTCTTT
TRBJ1-6 | TRBV19 | once | NA | CASTPGDYNSPLHF | TGTGCCAGTACCCCGGGGGATTATAATTCACCCCTCCACTTT
TRBJ1-1 | TRBV9 | NA | NA | CASSPPPGLRNTEAFF | TGTGCCAGCAGCCCTCCCCCGGGACTAAGGAACACTGAAGCTTTCTTT
TRBJ1-1 | TRBV6-1 | NA | NA | CASSRQLGNTEAFF | TGTGCCAGCAGTAGACAGCTTGGGAACACTGAAGCTTTCTTT
TRBJ2-2 | TRBV10-3 | NA | NA | CAISEPDTTSPVWDTGELFF | TGTGCCATCAGTGAGCCCGACACGACTTCCCCGGTTTGGGACACCGGGGAGCTGTTTTTT
TRBJ1-2 | TRBV2 | NA | TRBD1 | CASGDREGGYTF | TGTGCCAGCGGGGACAGGGAAGGTGGCTACACCTTC
TRBJ2-3 | TRBV25-1 | NA | TRBD2 | CASSEYSSGHTDTQYF | TGTGCCAGCAGTGAATATTCTAGCGGTCACACAGATACGCAGTATTTT
TRBJ2-5 | TRBV18 | NA | NA | CASSPPYQETQYF | TGTGCCAGCTCACCGCCGTACCAAGAGACCCAGTACTTC